Listed below are T cell receptor beta chains from one sample, sequenced in a study of identical twins. TCRdb re-derived calls from the 5' RACE reads in MiXCR, one entry per CDR3 protein. The table lists roughly 250,000 distinct CDR3 sequences, over 12% of them singletons, with approximately 10% in the top ten. Sequenced sample: memory (CD45RO+) T cells sorted from blood. These receptors originate from a young woman in good health. The conserved cysteine and the conserved F or W are not part of the CDR3 here. Size values are once, few and many counts, or a class for expanded clones, and some rows have none.

J gene	clone size	V gene	CDR3 length	CDR3 protein
TRBJ2-5	few	TRBV5-1	14	ASSFLPGQLQETQY
TRBJ1-1	few	TRBV7-9	11	ASSFEQPRGAF
TRBJ2-1	many	TRBV3-1	14	ASSPRRGNGYNEQF
TRBJ2-1	few	TRBV24-1	10	ATSGKANEQF
TRBJ2-1	-	TRBV14	13	ASSPAGAPTMRQF
TRBJ2-1	-	TRBV18	13	ASSPQRIQNDEQF
TRBJ1-2	few	TRBV6-2/TRBV6-3	13	ASSFGAAANYGYT
TRBJ2-1	-	TRBV4-3	14	ASSQGGLAGGNEQF
TRBJ1-6	few	TRBV5-5	10	ASSRGNSPLH
TRBJ2-2	few	TRBV10-3	12	AISASRETGELF
TRBJ2-3	few	TRBV7-2	13	ASSQTGLAGDTQY
TRBJ2-3	few	TRBV9	13	ASSVLVGSADTQY
TRBJ2-7	-	TRBV28	13	ASSLSGSGTYEQY
TRBJ2-7	-	TRBV2	11	ASSEPSSYEQY
TRBJ2-2	once	TRBV10-3	14	AIRGTSGVMAGELF
TRBJ2-7	few	TRBV7-8	12	ASSPQRESHEQY
TRBJ2-4	-	TRBV6-1	13	ASLNWGLAKNIQY
TRBJ2-1	few	TRBV3-1	12	ASSQDRGHAEQF
TRBJ2-1	-	TRBV6-4	12	ASSDSASRDEQF
TRBJ2-2	few	TRBV20-1	15	SAPTSGRALGTGELF
TRBJ1-5	-	TRBV3-1	14	ASSQDRCCSNQPQH
TRBJ2-7	many	TRBV5-6	9	ASAGKGEQY
TRBJ1-5	many	TRBV6-1	12	ASSLGRAGEPQH
TRBJ2-4	-	TRBV2	11	ASTRLVENIQY
TRBJ2-3	many	TRBV5-1	12	ASSLIGEGDTQY
TRBJ1-1	few	TRBV4-1	12	ASSQVMGPFLAF
TRBJ2-1	many	TRBV20-1	13	SAKREGGESLGLF
TRBJ2-2	-	TRBV29-1	12	SAKRQENTGELF